This T cell receptor (beta chain) comes out of a study of cytomegalovirus exposure and HLA in healthy donors (dated by TCRdb to the late 2010s). Notes on the research overall: An earlier analysis of several hundred of the donors reported 276 Gb of sequence data and 117 million unique TCR beta sequences obtained from some 200 million T cells. Roughly 320 gigabases of sequencing data and 70 million to 95 million unique TCR sequences made up an early release that covered about 640 HLA-typed donors. Of the roughly 400 genotyped donors, 81% were placed in the genetic ancestry cluster associated with self-reported Caucasian donors. The aim of the study was to test whether cataloging public T cell receptors could identify signatures of past pathogen exposure. The T cell repertoires of around 670 subjects were profiled by immunosequencing and related to cytomegalovirus serostatus. Along with the approximately 670-subject first cohort, a separate validation cohort of over a hundred different subjects was used. To predict cytomegalovirus infection status, the study combined high-throughput TCR immunosequencing, statistical association of individual TCRs with disease status, and machine learning. A later analysis re-examined previously published TCR beta repertoires from roughly 650 donors and added high-resolution HLA genotyping to investigate patterns of TCR occurrence. The later analysis used no new phenotypic data to find candidate immune exposures, relying instead on TCR beta sequences and their occurrence across donors. An earlier analysis of around 580 of the donors used high-throughput TCR beta sequencing to judge whether each TCR beta V gene segment behaved as functional or pseudogenic. Donor age, sex, ethnicity and CMV serostatus were compiled together with the repertoire data. A later genetic analysis used genome-wide SNP genotypes for about 55% of the 666 donors, treating that subset as a discovery cohort. All discovery cohort repertoires had been generated on a single sequencing platform. Both class I and class II loci were covered by HLA typing, at four-digit resolution. The number of donors typed differed by locus, with about 620-630 for A, B, C, DRB1 and DQB1, roughly 550 for DQA1, under 610 for DPA1, and 400 to 490 for DPB1. Roughly 5 DR-DQ haplotypes were treated as single units for association and clustering because of strong linkage in the cohort. Across about 370 genotyped donors of the cohort, an average of roughly 250,000 unique TCR beta nucleotide sequences per donor were sequenced, and roughly a sixth of those sequences were non-productive.

The cohort consisted of 666 healthy bone marrow donors. Cohort members were all nominally healthy when sampled, although unrecorded immune exposures were likely present. The donor was CMV seronegative and belonged to the group of over 300 seronegative cohort members. A peripheral blood sample was collected from each donor, and TCR beta sequencing was performed on peripheral blood mononuclear cells. Genomic DNA was extracted from the blood cell samples with the Qiagen DNeasy Blood Extraction Kit. Here is what the overall study found, with its caveats: In a later genetic analysis, a missense DCLRE1C variant was associated with V-gene and J-gene trimming of TCR beta chains, and the association was replicated in an independent cohort. Linkage disequilibrium might explain the correlated functional status among segregating V segments, but an unknown experimental factor could not be ruled out. The 87-base-pair reads could not distinguish some IMGT-functional V segments, including TRBV6-2 and TRBV6-3, so those segments were excluded. When HLA alleles, especially DR and DQ, strongly co-occurred, TCR associations were difficult to assign to individual alleles. The classifier was reported to diagnose cytomegalovirus status with high specificity and sensitivity in both the original and validation cohorts. A later analysis associated about 17,000 TCR beta sequences with specific HLA alleles at a false discovery rate of 0.05. Several of the top co-occurrence clusters appeared to be linked to parvovirus B19, influenza, CMV and Epstein-Barr virus, according to a later analysis. A later genetic analysis reported fewer N-insertions in productive TCRs among donors in an Asian-associated ancestry cluster than the roughly 670-donor mean. Most TCR sequences were seen in very few donors, while some public TCRs were found in many individuals. A further reported finding was that TCR beta sequences accurately predicted the HLA-A and HLA-B alleles for most subjects in the first cohort. Broadly in line with IMGT annotations, most TCR beta V segments showed up in productive rearrangements about 87% or about 30% of the time in an earlier analysis of a few hundred of the donors. According to the authors, the approach could potentially be generalized to other disease states and immunological phenotypes. Three of the identified cytomegalovirus-associated TCR beta chains were confirmed in vitro to be specific for cytomegalovirus antigens. In the study, 150 to 200 TCR beta chains were listed as associated with cytomegalovirus. The only immune exposure information available for the cohort was CMV serostatus. In a later analysis, HLA-associated TCR beta chains were found to be more clonally expanded and to have lower generation probabilities than equally common non-associated chains. Only TCR beta chains were sequenced in this cohort, and the absence of alpha or paired-chain data limited detectable features. According to a later analysis, TCR association rates differed among HLA loci, with DRB1 alleles showing the most associated TCRs and HLA-C alleles showing the fewest. Sequencing depth was assumed to be roughly uniform across donors in the presence/absence analyses, though that assumption may not hold. Because HLA typing was unavailable for some donors at each locus, only the typed subset was used in association tests. The earlier analysis of a few hundred of the donors excluded roughly 17 rarely observed V segments, including chromosome 9 orphons, because counts were too low. According to a later analysis, most CMV-associated TCR beta chains appeared to be HLA-restricted, and the HLA associations seemed to be driven largely by CMV exposure. The sequencing pipeline was judged likely to have produced a cluster of highly shared sequence variants as a technical artifact.

This clone was observed a few times. Its antigen target is currently unknown. No base quality information exists; no much larger clone differs at one position. The protocol used for the library was the immunoSEQ multiplex PCR assay. The multiplex PCR relied on a mix of 60 forward primers for TCR Vbeta segments and 13 reverse primers for TCR Jbeta segments. The CDR3 region of rearranged TCR beta genes was amplified from genomic DNA by a multiplex PCR assay. The amplified TCR beta libraries were sequenced on the Illumina HiSeq System as 87-base-pair reads. Per the authors' processing: A later analysis counted tens of millions of unique TCR beta chains across the 500 to 850 repertoires, and 10 million to 11 million of these chains were shared by at least two donors. To remove PCR and sequencing errors, raw reads were error-corrected and collapsed into unique sequences using a nearest-neighbor algorithm that merged closely related sequences. V, D and J gene segments were assigned by aligning CDR3 sequences to IMGT reference sequences. For a sequence to be retained, at least a six-nucleotide match to both a V gene segment and a J gene segment was required. A rearrangement counted as productive if the CDR3 had no stop codons and remained in frame with V and J, and every other rearrangement counted as non-productive. Following IMGT convention, CDR3 was defined as the stretch from the second conserved V-encoded cysteine to the conserved J-encoded phenylalanine. The earlier analysis of some 600 of the donors excluded sequences that lacked an unambiguous match to a single V gene segment. In an earlier analysis of 450 to 700 of the donors, V segments were called functional above 56.7% productive rearrangements and were called segregating when the between-donor standard deviation exceeded 5%. A statistical classification framework was developed to diagnose cytomegalovirus status using the catalog of TCR beta chain sequences. In a later analysis, V and J genes were assigned by comparing TCR nucleotide sequences against IMGT/GENE-DB human TR gene sequences. In a later analysis, CDR3 sequences and most-parsimonious VDJ recombination scenarios were assigned using the TCRdist pipeline. In a later analysis, every TCR beta chain was defined by the combination of its CDR3 amino acid sequence and its V-gene family, and reads without a unique V-gene family were dropped. In a later analysis, 500 to 650 highly shared, low-generation-probability nucleotide sequences were removed to address suspected cross-contamination and a sequencing artifact. In a later analysis, a clonal expansion index was calculated for each public chain from normalized within-repertoire ranks of inferred template counts. A later analysis computed generation probabilities with a VDJ recombination model fitted to out-of-frame rearrangements, and checked the results against IGoR. In a later analysis, TCR-TCR, TCR-HLA and TCR-CMV co-occurrence was scored with hypergeometric tests, and a repertoire-size bias correction was applied to TCR pairs. To estimate false discovery rates, a later analysis permuted the HLA or CMV assignments 20 times. A later analysis grouped co-occurring TCRs with DBSCAN, adding TCRdist sequence similarity when clustering within HLA-allele-positive subsets. Repertoires with fewer than 30,000 or more than 120,000 public chains were left out of co-occurrence clustering, as were about 5 repertoires with anomalous nucleotide sharing. TCRdb holds this immuneACCESS table with in-frame rearrangements only. Some clones are missing; in checked studies, unresolved V genes explain under half, and the rest has no known cause. The DNA gave D and trimming, while V, J and clone size come from that table. The sample has about 140,000 clones on record, 77% of them singletons. The ten most abundant clones make up around 1.5% of the sample.

Reading the germline V gene gives CDR1 SGHTA and CDR2 FQGNSA. For this chain, trimming is 3 bases at the V end and 6 bases at the J end, and the number of junction bases without a gene match is 9. The CDR3, cysteine through phenylalanine, is 15 amino acids long. Only the CDR3 DNA stays, 45 bases, in frame from base 1. Sequencing used PBMCs. The sequence is built from TRBV7-2 and TRBJ2-7; TRBD2 lines up with 9 middle nucleotides. This receptor was obtained from a female donor in good health and CMV-seronegative. The bases read TGTGCCAGCAGCTTTAGCGGGGGAACAACGAGCGAGCAGTACTTC. Translated, it reads CASSFSGGTTSEQYF.